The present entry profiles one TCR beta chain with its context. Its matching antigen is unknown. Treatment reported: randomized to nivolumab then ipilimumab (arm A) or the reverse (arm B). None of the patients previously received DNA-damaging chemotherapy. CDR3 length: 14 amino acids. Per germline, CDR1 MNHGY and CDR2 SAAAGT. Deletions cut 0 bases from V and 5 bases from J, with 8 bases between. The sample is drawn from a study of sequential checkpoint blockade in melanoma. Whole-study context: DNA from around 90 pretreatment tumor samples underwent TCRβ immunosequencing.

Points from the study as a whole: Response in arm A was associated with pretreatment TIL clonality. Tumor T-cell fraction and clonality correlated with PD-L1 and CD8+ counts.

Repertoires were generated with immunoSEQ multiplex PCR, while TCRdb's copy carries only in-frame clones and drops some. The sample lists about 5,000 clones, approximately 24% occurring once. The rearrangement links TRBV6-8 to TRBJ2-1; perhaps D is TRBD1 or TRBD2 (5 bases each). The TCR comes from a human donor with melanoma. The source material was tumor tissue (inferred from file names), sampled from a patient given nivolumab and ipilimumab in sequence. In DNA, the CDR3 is TGTGCCAGCAGTTACTCGCCGGGGCACAATGAGCAGTTCTTC. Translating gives CASSYSPGHNEQFF.